This record covers a single T cell receptor beta chain. Its antigen is still unknown. Every patient was affected by relapse after autologous stem cell transplantation, while exposure to brentuximab vedotin was not uniform. Per the germline V gene, CDR1 is SGHVS and CDR2 is FQNEAQ. CDR3 length: 13 residues. V trimming: 5 bases; J trimming: 4 bases; junction bases outside the gene matches: 5. The sample originates from a study of PD-1 blockade in classical Hodgkin lymphoma. The study, taken as a whole, reports: Patients excluded were those beginning nivolumab under 1 year after ASCT. Baseline diversity resembling that of newly diagnosed patients was seen in complete responders. What caused the repertoire differences, perhaps disease activity or prior therapy, remains undefined.

The assay was immunoSEQ multiplex PCR, and TCRdb's table has in-frame clones only and misses some. The profile covers 40,000 to 45,000 clones, with around 78% appearing a single time and roughly 13% taken by the ten largest. This rearrangement joins TRBV7-8 to TRBJ2-7, with TRBD2 identical over 7 bases. This clonotype originated in a human donor with classical Hodgkin lymphoma. The sequencing here drew on peripheral blood mononuclear cells (PBMCs), taken at baseline. CDR3 coding DNA: TGTGCCAGCAGCCTTAGAGCGGGGTACGAGCAGTACTTC. This sequence encodes CASSLRAGYEQYF.